The source of this TCR beta chain is a study of blood T cell repertoires in COVID-19. Study summary: Both acute and convalescent COVID-19 samples were obtained from the United States, Italy and Spain. The analysed material was cDNA or gDNA that came from T cells, B-cell-depleted T cells, or PBMCs.

Per the original data handling: Reference gene primer amplification in the assay estimated nucleated cell counts. Sequenced by immunoSEQ multiplex PCR; TCRdb stores in-frame clones only, minus some. That table furnishes V, J and clone size, whereas the DNA furnished D and trimming. The sample contains over 200,000 clones, 83% of which appear only once. V was shortened by 0 bases and J by 4 bases, with 10 bases between the two germline ends. CDR3 size: 15 residues. From germline, CDR1 is LGHDT and CDR2 YNNKEL (reference sequence). This TCR was sampled from a man between 35 and 55 years old with active or convalescent COVID-19. The sample consisted of peripheral blood. V usage is TRBV3-1 (or the pseudogene TRBV3-2) and J usage is TRBJ1-3, with D uncertain. The DNA for the CDR3 is TGTGCCAGCAGCCAAGACGGTTCCGCGGGAAACACCATATATTTT. Protein product: CASSQDGSAGNTIYF.